This paragraph covers one T cell receptor beta chain sequence. Its target is unknown. In replicate PCRs of sorted subsets, approximately 210 ng DNA, approximately 30,000 T cell genomes, was used. Assay used: immunoSEQ multiplex PCR; TCRdb lists only in-frame clones, some missing. The sample lists around 2,000,000 clones; about 95% were seen once. Naive CD8 isolation took CD45RO-negative cells positively selected for CCR7 and excluded terminally differentiated effector memory CD45RA+ cells. The sample belongs to a study of shared clonotypes between healthy human individuals. Findings and limits, study-wide: Clonotypes shared by all four donors outscored non-shared clonotypes in generation probability.

Looked up from germline, CDR1 is SGHAT and CDR2 is FQNNGV. The CDR3 contains 15 residues. V was shortened by 3 bases and J by 4 bases, with 15 bases between the two germline ends. The source of this sequence is a man aged 18 to 29 in good health. The sample consisted of naive CD8+ T cells sorted from blood. The chain recombines TRBV11-2 with TRBJ2-5; D may match TRBD1 or TRBD2 (7 bases each). The CDR3 bases are TGTGCCAGCAGCTTCCTCAGGGGGGGCCCAGAGACCCAGTACTTC. As protein: CASSFLRGGPETQYF.